Following are 17 T cell receptor beta chains from one sample sequenced in a study of blood T cell repertoires in COVID-19. Sequencing was performed with immunoSEQ multiplex PCR; in TCRdb, only in-frame clones are kept and a portion is missing. Among roughly 310,000 clones listed, 89% were seen once. Source material: PBMCs or T cells enriched from blood (not recorded which). The receptors here all came from a woman aged 40 to 55 who had recovered from COVID-19.

The V and J genes are TRBV30 and TRBJ2-1; 12 nucleotides match TRBD2. Trimming removed 5 bases from V and 6 bases from J; junction bases left unmatched: 5. Germline V CDR1 and CDR2: GTSNPN, SVGIG (reference sequence). The CDR3 runs to 14 residues. The CDR3 DNA follows: TGTGCCTGGGACCTAGCGGGAGGGCCCAATGAGCAGTTCTTC. It codes for CAWDLAGGPNEQFF.

The rearrangement links TRBV30 to TRBJ2-7, with TRBD1 identical over 8 bases. Germline V gene data show CDR1 as GTSNPN and CDR2 as SVGIG (reference sequence). The CDR3 has 13 residues. With V trimmed by 2 bases and J by 5 bases, 5 bases remained unmatched. CDR3 region: CAWSRDRGHEQYF. The CDR3 region has the DNA TGTGCCTGGAGTCGAGACAGGGGACACGAGCAGTACTTC.

The V and J genes are TRBV18 and TRBJ2-7; D perhaps matches TRBD2 (5 bases). Trimming shortened V by 1 base and J by 7 bases, and 11 bases separated the two germline ends. The length of the CDR3 is 13 residues. Germline V gene data show CDR1 as KGHSH and CDR2 as LQKENI. CDR3 protein: CASSPQGSGEQYF. The CDR3 DNA is TGTGCCAGCTCACCACAGGGTTCGGGGGAGCAGTACTTC.

V and J are TRBV4-3 and TRBJ1-2, with D perhaps TRBD1 (5 bases). This CDR3 spans 16 amino acids. The V end lost 1 base, the J end lost 0 bases, and 12 bases lay between the germline ends. Germline V CDR1 and CDR2: LGHNA, YSLEER. The CDR3 DNA follows: TGCGCCAGCAGCCAAGTTTCCCAGGGCACTAACTATGGCTACACCTTC. Translation gives CASSQVSQGTNYGYTF.

This sequence joins TRBV5-1 and TRBJ2-7; 8 bases map to TRBD1. Germline V gives CDR1 SGHRS, CDR2 YFSETQ. The V segment lost 0 bases and the J segment 2 bases; nucleotides outside the gene matches: 4. CDR3 length: 15 residues. CDR3 in DNA: TGCGCCAGCAGCTTGGCGGGACAGGAGACCTACGAGCAGTACTTC. This codes for CASSLAGQETYEQYF.

The chain recombines TRBV2 with TRBJ2-1; TRBD2 aligns across 10 bases. The length of the CDR3 is 15 residues. V lost 4 bases to trimming and J lost 7 bases; unmatched junction nucleotides: 7. Germline V gene lookup returns CDR1 SNHLY and CDR2 FYNNEI. CDR3 DNA sequence: TGTGCCAGCAGTGGGCGAGTAGCGGGAGGTAATGAGCAGTTCTTC. Amino acid sequence: CASSGRVAGGNEQFF.

The CDR3 loop is CASSVDPGSLQTQYF. The CDR3 DNA follows: TGTGCCAGCAGCGTAGATCCGGGGAGCTTACAGACCCAGTACTTC. V gene TRBV9 combines with J gene TRBJ2-5, with TRBD2 as a possible D gene (5 bases). The CDR3 extends over 15 amino acids. V lost 0 bases and J lost 6, with 15 bases in between. The germline V gene has CDR1 SGDLS and CDR2 YYNGEE.

The V and J genes are TRBV20-1 and TRBJ2-3; 8 bases are a match to TRBD2. CDR3 length equals 14 residues. V was clipped by 3 bases and J by 2 bases; unmatched bases: 4. Germline V gene lookup returns CDR1 DFQATT and CDR2 SNEGSKA (reference sequence). CDR3 region: CSASQREPTDTQYF. The CDR3 nucleotides are TGCAGTGCTAGTCAGCGGGAGCCCACAGATACGCAGTATTTT.

With regard to this clone: An end of the junction differs from the germline gene, which may be a read error. The V gene is TRBV29-1, the J gene TRBJ2-1; possible D gene TRBD1, 5 bases. Germline loops: CDR1 SQVTM, CDR2 ANQGSEA. The CDR3 spans 12 residues. Here the CDR3 DNA reads TGCAGCGGTGAAGGTCAGGGTCATGAGCAGTTCTTC. The encoded protein is CSGEGQGHEQFF.

V and J are TRBV11-3 and TRBJ2-1, with TRBD1 as a possible D gene (6 bases). CDR3 size: 12 residues. Trimming left V 10 bases short and J 5 bases short, with 12 bases between. CDR1 SGHNT and CDR2 YENEEA come from the germline V gene. CDR3 nucleotide sequence: TGTGCCACCGCAAGGGGGAACAATGAGCAGTTCTTC. Amino acids: CATARGNNEQFF.

The chain uses TRBV3-1 (or the pseudogene TRBV3-2) and TRBJ1-5, with TRBD1 as a possible D gene (5 bases). The V end lost 4 bases, the J end lost 5 bases, and 12 bases lay between the germline ends. CDR3 length: 14 residues. The V gene's germline CDR1 is LGHDT and CDR2 YNNKEL (reference sequence). CDR3 sequence: CASSPRQGDQPQHF. CDR3 coding DNA: TGTGCCAGCAGCCCCCGGCAGGGCGATCAGCCCCAGCATTTT.

This chain links TRBV23-1 with TRBJ2-5, with D perhaps TRBD2 (6 bases). TRBV23-1 is marked as an open reading frame, function uncertain. This CDR3 region has 16 residues. The V end lost 3 bases, the J end lost 7 bases, and 21 bases lay between the germline ends. The CDR3 loop is CASSQPGMGGLWTQYF. Here the CDR3 DNA reads TGCGCCAGCAGTCAGCCGGGGATGGGGGGATTGTGGACCCAGTACTTC.

The chain is built from TRBV28 and TRBJ1-1, with TRBD1 identical over 7 bases. Germline V gene sequence: CDR1 MDHEN, CDR2 SYDVKM. The junction had 5 bases not matched to a gene; V was cut back by 2 bases and J by 2 bases. This CDR3 contains 15 residues. The CDR3 nucleotides are TGTGCCAGCAGTTTACTCCAGGGGGTTAACACTGAAGCTTTCTTT. Protein: CASSLLQGVNTEAFF. Full variable domain (outside the CDR3, taken from reference TRBV28 and TRBJ1-1): DVKVTQSSRYLVKRTGEKVFLECVQDMDHENMFWYRQDPGLGLRLIYFSYDVKMKEKGDIPEGYSVSREKKERFSLILESASTNQTSMYLCASSLLQGVNTEAFFGQGTRLTVV.

This chain uses TRBV30 with TRBJ1-1, with D hard to call. V lost 6 bases and J lost 4, with 9 bases in between. CDR1 is GTSNPN, CDR2 SVGIG, per germline (reference sequence). The CDR3 runs 11 residues. The CDR3 DNA reads as TGTGCCTGCGGGAGGGCCACTGAAGCTTTCTTT. Protein product: CACGRATEAFF. Complete variable domain (other parts from reference TRBV30 and TRBJ1-1): SQTIHQWPATLVQPVGSPLSLECTVEGTSNPNLYWYRQAAGRGLQLLFYSVGIGQISSEVPQNLSASRPQDRQFILSSKKLLLSDSGFYLCACGRATEAFFGQGTRLTVV.

The CDR3 coding sequence is TGTGCCAGCAGCTTAGCTAGAGGGGACAGTCGGGGCCACGAGCAGTACTTC. Its translation is CASSLARGDSRGHEQYF. The chain couples TRBV7-6 to TRBJ2-7; 7 nucleotides line up with TRBD1. CDR1 is SGHVS and CDR2 is FNYEAQ in the germline V gene. The CDR3 totals 17 residues. J gave up 5 bases and V 0 bases, and 13 bases lay outside the gene matches.

The gene calls are TRBV20-1 and TRBJ2-5; perhaps TRBD1 as D (5 bases). Trimming removed 3 bases at V and 2 bases at J, with 10 bases between. CDR3 size: 13 residues. The germline CDR1 and CDR2 sequences are DFQATT and SNEGSKA (reference sequence). The DNA of the CDR3 is TGCAGTGCTAGTCAGACAGTACAAGAGACCCAGTACTTC. It codes for CSASQTVQETQYF.

The chain combines TRBV20-1 with TRBJ2-4; D is possibly TRBD2 (5 bases). The CDR3 totals 15 residues. Germline V lookup: CDR1 DFQATT, CDR2 SNEGSKA (reference sequence). The V end lost 3 bases, the J end lost 2 bases, and 14 bases lay between the germline ends. The CDR3 DNA reads as TGCAGTGCTAGTTCCTCGGGGTCTTCCAAAAACATTCAGTACTTC. This codes for CSASSSGSSKNIQYF.